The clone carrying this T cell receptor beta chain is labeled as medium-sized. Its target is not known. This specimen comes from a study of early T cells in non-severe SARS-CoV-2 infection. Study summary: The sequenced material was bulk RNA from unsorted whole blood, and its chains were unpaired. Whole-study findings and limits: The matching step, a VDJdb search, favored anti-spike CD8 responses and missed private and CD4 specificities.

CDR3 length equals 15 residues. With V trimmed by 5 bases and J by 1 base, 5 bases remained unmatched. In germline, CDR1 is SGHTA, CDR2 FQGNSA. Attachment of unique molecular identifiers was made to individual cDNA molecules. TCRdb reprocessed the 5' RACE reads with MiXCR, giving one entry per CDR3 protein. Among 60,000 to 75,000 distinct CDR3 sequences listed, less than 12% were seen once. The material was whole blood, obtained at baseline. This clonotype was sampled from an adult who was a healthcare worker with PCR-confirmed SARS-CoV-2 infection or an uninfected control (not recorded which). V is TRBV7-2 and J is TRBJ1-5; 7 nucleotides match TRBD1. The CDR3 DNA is TGTGCCAGCAGCCCACAGACAGGGAGCAATCAGCCCCAGCATTTT. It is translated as CASSPQTGSNQPQHF.